This TCR beta chain appears in the sequencing data of a study of cytomegalovirus exposure and HLA in healthy donors. Study-level information: Some 85 million unique TCRs, all from HLA-typed donors, were included in an early release of the data. General study findings and limits: Exclusion as indistinguishable affected some V segments, including TRBV6-2 and TRBV6-3.

Both 60 Vbeta primers and 13 Jbeta primers went into the PCR. Profiling relied on immunoSEQ multiplex PCR, and the TCRdb table lists in-frame clones only, not all of them. The data show 110,000 or so clones, with approximately 84% seen just once and roughly 5.7% held by the top ten. About this clone itself: The target antigen is unknown.

The CDR3 is made up of 19 amino acids. Trimming cost V 3 bases and J 3 bases; bases outside gene matches: 10. The germline V gene has CDR1 SGHTA and CDR2 FQGNSA. The sequence derives from a male donor in good health and CMV-seronegative. The sample taken for sequencing was PBMCs. The rearrangement links TRBV7-2 to TRBJ2-3; 15 bases are a match to TRBD2. The CDR3 loop is CASSFLPGLAGGGTDTQYF. Here the CDR3 DNA reads TGTGCCAGCAGCTTCCTCCCGGGACTAGCGGGAGGAGGAACAGATACGCAGTATTTT. The entire variable domain, with the rest obtained from reference TRBV7-2 and TRBJ2-3, is as follows: GAGVSQSPSNKVTEKGKDVELRCDPISGHTALYWYRQSLGQGLEFLIYFQGNSAPDKSGLPSDRFSAERTGGSVSTLTIQRTQQEDSAVYLCASSFLPGLAGGGTDTQYFGPGTRLTVL.